A selection of T cell receptor beta chains follows, all from one sample in a study of cytomegalovirus exposure and HLA in healthy donors. The method was immunoSEQ multiplex PCR; TCRdb's version includes in-frame clones alone and lacks a portion of them. The table has 150,000 to 170,000 clones, 65% to 80% seen once. Sequencing was carried out using PBMCs. The receptor set was obtained from a woman in her thirties or forties in good health and CMV-seronegative. Each CDR3 is given with its conserved first and last residue. The D gene is left open where the match is weak. Rows give clone size only sometimes, using once, few, many, or a class for an expanded clone.

clone size: NA
J gene: TRBJ1-5
D gene: NA
V gene: TRBV9
CDR3 DNA: TGTGCCAGCAGCGTGCAGGGTGGGGATCAGCCCCAGCATTTT
CDR3 protein: CASSVQGGDQPQHF

clone size: NA
J gene: TRBJ2-3
D gene: TRBD2
V gene: TRBV29-1
CDR3 DNA: TGCAGCGTTGGAGTGGGACTACTTCCCACAGATACGCAGTATTTT
CDR3 protein: CSVGVGLLPTDTQYF

clone size: NA
J gene: TRBJ1-5
D gene: NA
V gene: TRBV6-5
CDR3 DNA: TGTGCCAGCAGTTATGACACGTATCAGCCCCAGCATTTT
CDR3 protein: CASSYDTYQPQHF

clone size: few
J gene: TRBJ2-5
D gene: TRBD2
V gene: TRBV5-1
CDR3 DNA: TGCGCCAGCAGCCCCCAGCTAGCGGGAGTTTTAGTCCGAGAGACCCAGTACTTC
CDR3 protein: CASSPQLAGVLVRETQYF

clone size: NA
J gene: TRBJ2-7
D gene: NA
V gene: TRBV27
CDR3 DNA: TGTGCCAGCAGTCCTTCTTCGCTCTACGCCTACGAGCAGTACTTC
CDR3 protein: CASSPSSLYAYEQYF

clone size: few
J gene: TRBJ1-5
D gene: NA
V gene: TRBV11-3
CDR3 DNA: TGTGCCAGCAGCATAGGGGCCAATCAGCCCCAGCATTTT
CDR3 protein: CASSIGANQPQHF

clone size: NA
J gene: TRBJ1-1
D gene: NA
V gene: TRBV29-1
CDR3 DNA: TGCAGCGTTGTCGTCAGCGGCACTGAAGCTTTCTTT
CDR3 protein: CSVVVSGTEAFF

clone size: few
J gene: TRBJ1-4
D gene: NA
V gene: TRBV6-1
CDR3 DNA: TGTGCCAGCAGTGATAGGGGCCCAACTAATGAAAAACTGTTTTTT
CDR3 protein: CASSDRGPTNEKLFF

clone size: NA
J gene: TRBJ1-1
D gene: NA
V gene: TRBV27
CDR3 DNA: TGTGCCAGCAGTTTATCCCGGGAGGGAAACACTGAAGCTTTCTTT
CDR3 protein: CASSLSREGNTEAFF

clone size: once
J gene: TRBJ2-5
D gene: TRBD2
V gene: TRBV23-1
CDR3 DNA: TGCGCCAGCAGTCAATCGGCGCGGGAGGCAAACGCCATAGGGACCCAGTACTTC
CDR3 protein: CASSQSAREANAIGTQYF

clone size: few
J gene: TRBJ1-2
D gene: TRBD1
V gene: TRBV5-6
CDR3 DNA: TGTGCCAGCAGCTTAGTCCGGGGACAGAGATGGGACTATGGCTACACCTTC
CDR3 protein: CASSLVRGQRWDYGYTF

clone size: NA
J gene: TRBJ2-1
D gene: TRBD2
V gene: TRBV5-1
CDR3 DNA: TGCGCCAGCCGCCTAGCGGGCTCCTCCTACAATGAGCAGTTCTTC
CDR3 protein: CASRLAGSSYNEQFF

clone size: NA
J gene: TRBJ1-5
D gene: NA
V gene: TRBV6-1
CDR3 DNA: TGTGCCAGCGGCCAGGAGGGTGGGGGTCAGCCCCAGCATTTT
CDR3 protein: CASGQEGGGQPQHF

clone size: once
J gene: TRBJ2-7
D gene: NA
V gene: TRBV5-1
CDR3 DNA: TGCGCCAGCAGCTTGGAAGAGGCCTCCTACGAGCAGTACTTC
CDR3 protein: CASSLEEASYEQYF

clone size: NA
J gene: TRBJ2-1
D gene: NA
V gene: TRBV5-4
CDR3 DNA: TGTGCCAGCAGCCCTAGAATAGACGTCGACGGTGAGCAGTTCTTC
CDR3 protein: CASSPRIDVDGEQFF

clone size: NA
J gene: TRBJ2-7
D gene: NA
V gene: TRBV5-4
CDR3 DNA: TGTGCCAGCAGCTTGTTGGGTGCGGGGGAGCAGTACTTC
CDR3 protein: CASSLLGAGEQYF

clone size: NA
J gene: TRBJ2-1
D gene: NA
V gene: TRBV11-3
CDR3 DNA: TGTGCCAGCGCCCGGGGTACGTACAATGAGCAGTTCTTC
CDR3 protein: CASARGTYNEQFF

clone size: NA
J gene: TRBJ2-1
D gene: NA
V gene: TRBV29-1
CDR3 DNA: TGCAGCGTTGTGAACAGGGCTGGCGTAGGCAATGAGCAGTTCTTC
CDR3 protein: CSVVNRAGVGNEQFF

clone size: NA
J gene: TRBJ2-1
D gene: TRBD1
V gene: TRBV5-8
CDR3 DNA: TGTGCCAGCAGCCCCGGGACAGCCCCCGGGGACTACAATGAGCAGTTCTTC
CDR3 protein: CASSPGTAPGDYNEQFF

clone size: NA
J gene: TRBJ1-2
D gene: TRBD1
V gene: TRBV5-4
CDR3 DNA: TGTGCCAGCAGCTCCCAACAGGGGAATAACTATGGCTACACCTTC
CDR3 protein: CASSSQQGNNYGYTF

clone size: NA
J gene: TRBJ2-4
D gene: TRBD1
V gene: TRBV2
CDR3 DNA: TGTGCCAGCAGGGAGACAGGGGGGGGCCTTTTTATTCAGTACTTC
CDR3 protein: CASRETGGGLFIQYF

clone size: NA
J gene: TRBJ2-1
D gene: TRBD1
V gene: TRBV7-9
CDR3 DNA: TGTGCCAGCAGCCAACAGGGGCCCCCTTACAATGAGCAGTTCTTC
CDR3 protein: CASSQQGPPYNEQFF

clone size: NA
J gene: TRBJ2-3
D gene: NA
V gene: TRBV11-3
CDR3 DNA: TGTGCCAGCAGGGTGGTGGGCTCAGATACGCAGTATTTT
CDR3 protein: CASRVVGSDTQYF

clone size: NA
J gene: TRBJ2-2
D gene: TRBD2
V gene: TRBV5-1
CDR3 DNA: TGCGCCAGCAGCTTTTCGGGCCTAGCGGGCGATCCGAACACCGGGGAGCTGTTTTTT
CDR3 protein: CASSFSGLAGDPNTGELFF

clone size: NA
J gene: TRBJ1-2
D gene: TRBD1
V gene: TRBV10-3
CDR3 DNA: TGTGCCATCAGTGATAGGGACAGTCCCTCAAACTATGGCTACACCTTC
CDR3 protein: CAISDRDSPSNYGYTF

clone size: NA
J gene: TRBJ2-5
D gene: NA
V gene: TRBV5-1
CDR3 DNA: TGCGCCAGCCAAGCTGGGCTCGGTGAAGAGACCCAGTACTTC
CDR3 protein: CASQAGLGEETQYF

clone size: NA
J gene: TRBJ1-1
D gene: TRBD1
V gene: TRBV5-1
CDR3 DNA: TGCGCCAGCAGCCGGGGACAGACGAACACTGAAGCTTTCTTT
CDR3 protein: CASSRGQTNTEAFF

clone size: once
J gene: TRBJ2-7
D gene: TRBD2
V gene: TRBV11-2
CDR3 DNA: TGTGCCAGCAGCTTACATCCGGGAGGGAACGAGCAGTACTTC
CDR3 protein: CASSLHPGGNEQYF

clone size: once
J gene: TRBJ1-2
D gene: TRBD1
V gene: TRBV6-1
CDR3 DNA: TGTGCCAGCAGCCGACAGGGGAAGGATGGCTATGGCTACACCTTC
CDR3 protein: CASSRQGKDGYGYTF

clone size: NA
J gene: TRBJ2-7
D gene: TRBD1
V gene: TRBV18
CDR3 DNA: TGTGCCAGCTCACCAACCGGGACAGGGGCGTTCGGGGAGCAGTACTTC
CDR3 protein: CASSPTGTGAFGEQYF

clone size: NA
J gene: TRBJ1-1
D gene: NA
V gene: TRBV5-1
CDR3 DNA: TGCGCCAGCAGCTTGGTGGCGGGAACTGAAGCTTTCTTT
CDR3 protein: CASSLVAGTEAFF

clone size: NA
J gene: TRBJ2-3
D gene: NA
V gene: TRBV5-4
CDR3 DNA: TGTGCCAGCAGCTTGAGTACTAACACAGATACGCAGTATTTT
CDR3 protein: CASSLSTNTDTQYF

clone size: NA
J gene: TRBJ2-1
D gene: TRBD1
V gene: TRBV5-1
CDR3 DNA: TGCGCCAGCAGCTTGCCCCGGGACAGTTTGGATGAGCAGTTCTTC
CDR3 protein: CASSLPRDSLDEQFF

clone size: NA
J gene: TRBJ1-2
D gene: NA
V gene: TRBV6-1
CDR3 DNA: TGTGCCAGCAGCCCGGACGGGGACTATGGCTACACCTTC
CDR3 protein: CASSPDGDYGYTF

clone size: NA
J gene: TRBJ2-3
D gene: NA
V gene: TRBV10-3
CDR3 DNA: TGTGCCATCAGTGAACAGATTTCGGGCACAGATACGCAGTATTTT
CDR3 protein: CAISEQISGTDTQYF

clone size: few
J gene: TRBJ1-3
D gene: NA
V gene: TRBV27
CDR3 DNA: TGTGCCAGCAGTCCGACAACCTCTGGAAACACCATATATTTT
CDR3 protein: CASSPTTSGNTIYF

clone size: NA
J gene: TRBJ2-5
D gene: TRBD2
V gene: TRBV11-2
CDR3 DNA: TGTGCCAGCAGCGCCGGGACTAGCGGACAAGAGACCCAGTACTTC
CDR3 protein: CASSAGTSGQETQYF

clone size: once
J gene: TRBJ2-2
D gene: TRBD2
V gene: TRBV10-2
CDR3 DNA: TGCGCCAGTAAACCGGGGGGGTCCACCGGGGAGCTGTTTTTT
CDR3 protein: CASKPGGSTGELFF

clone size: NA
J gene: TRBJ2-3
D gene: TRBD2
V gene: TRBV9
CDR3 DNA: TGTGCCAGCAGCCGCGGGGGGGCGGGAGGCACAGATACGCAGTATTTT
CDR3 protein: CASSRGGAGGTDTQYF

clone size: NA
J gene: TRBJ1-2
D gene: TRBD1
V gene: TRBV28
CDR3 DNA: TGTGCCAGCAGCGACGGACAGGCCTTGGGAGGCTACACCTTC
CDR3 protein: CASSDGQALGGYTF